This T cell receptor beta chain was observed in a study of tumor-infiltrating lymphocytes in primary liver carcinoma. Germline DNA was also extracted, with blood RNA taken from unsorted whole blood. With a constant-region primer, TCR beta cDNA was made from around 530 ng of total RNA. Each TCR beta library was derived from three nested multiplex PCR rounds that employed slightly modified ARM-PCR. Primers for the first two PCR rounds were TRBV1-TRBV30 forward primers and a C-beta reverse primer (around 10 cycles per round). Via MiXCR, TCRdb re-called the multiplex PCR reads, giving one row per CDR3 protein. This table has roughly 330,000 distinct CDR3 sequences, roughly two thirds appearing once. The CDR3 has 15 amino acids. Germline CDR1 is SGHRS and CDR2 is YFSETQ. V was cut by 4 bases and J by 8 bases, with 19 bases left in between.

The source material was peripheral blood. V gene TRBV5-1 combines with J gene TRBJ2-1; D may correspond to TRBD1 or TRBD2 (6 bases each). The sequence was obtained from a man aged 40-49 years with primary liver carcinoma and hepatitis B virus infection. As DNA, the CDR3 is TGCGCCAGCAGCGATAGTAGCGGCCCAGGGGATGAGCAGTTCTTC. As protein: CASSDSSGPGDEQFF.